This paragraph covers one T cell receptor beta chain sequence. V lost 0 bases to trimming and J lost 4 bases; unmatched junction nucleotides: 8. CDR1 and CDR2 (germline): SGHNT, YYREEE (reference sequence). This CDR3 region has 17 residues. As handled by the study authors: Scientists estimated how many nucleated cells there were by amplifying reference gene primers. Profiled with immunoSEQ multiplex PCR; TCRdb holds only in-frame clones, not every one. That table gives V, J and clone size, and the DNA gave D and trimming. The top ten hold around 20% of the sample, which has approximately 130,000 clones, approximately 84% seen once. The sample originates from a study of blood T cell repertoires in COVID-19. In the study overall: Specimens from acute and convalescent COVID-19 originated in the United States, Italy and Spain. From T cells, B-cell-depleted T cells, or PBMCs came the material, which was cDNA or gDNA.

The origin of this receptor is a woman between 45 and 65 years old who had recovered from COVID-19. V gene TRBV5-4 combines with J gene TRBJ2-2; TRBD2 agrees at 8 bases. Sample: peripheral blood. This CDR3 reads CASSLGLSGRGTGELFF. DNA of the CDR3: TGTGCCAGCAGCTTGGGACTCAGCGGGAGAGGCACCGGGGAGCTGTTTTTT.